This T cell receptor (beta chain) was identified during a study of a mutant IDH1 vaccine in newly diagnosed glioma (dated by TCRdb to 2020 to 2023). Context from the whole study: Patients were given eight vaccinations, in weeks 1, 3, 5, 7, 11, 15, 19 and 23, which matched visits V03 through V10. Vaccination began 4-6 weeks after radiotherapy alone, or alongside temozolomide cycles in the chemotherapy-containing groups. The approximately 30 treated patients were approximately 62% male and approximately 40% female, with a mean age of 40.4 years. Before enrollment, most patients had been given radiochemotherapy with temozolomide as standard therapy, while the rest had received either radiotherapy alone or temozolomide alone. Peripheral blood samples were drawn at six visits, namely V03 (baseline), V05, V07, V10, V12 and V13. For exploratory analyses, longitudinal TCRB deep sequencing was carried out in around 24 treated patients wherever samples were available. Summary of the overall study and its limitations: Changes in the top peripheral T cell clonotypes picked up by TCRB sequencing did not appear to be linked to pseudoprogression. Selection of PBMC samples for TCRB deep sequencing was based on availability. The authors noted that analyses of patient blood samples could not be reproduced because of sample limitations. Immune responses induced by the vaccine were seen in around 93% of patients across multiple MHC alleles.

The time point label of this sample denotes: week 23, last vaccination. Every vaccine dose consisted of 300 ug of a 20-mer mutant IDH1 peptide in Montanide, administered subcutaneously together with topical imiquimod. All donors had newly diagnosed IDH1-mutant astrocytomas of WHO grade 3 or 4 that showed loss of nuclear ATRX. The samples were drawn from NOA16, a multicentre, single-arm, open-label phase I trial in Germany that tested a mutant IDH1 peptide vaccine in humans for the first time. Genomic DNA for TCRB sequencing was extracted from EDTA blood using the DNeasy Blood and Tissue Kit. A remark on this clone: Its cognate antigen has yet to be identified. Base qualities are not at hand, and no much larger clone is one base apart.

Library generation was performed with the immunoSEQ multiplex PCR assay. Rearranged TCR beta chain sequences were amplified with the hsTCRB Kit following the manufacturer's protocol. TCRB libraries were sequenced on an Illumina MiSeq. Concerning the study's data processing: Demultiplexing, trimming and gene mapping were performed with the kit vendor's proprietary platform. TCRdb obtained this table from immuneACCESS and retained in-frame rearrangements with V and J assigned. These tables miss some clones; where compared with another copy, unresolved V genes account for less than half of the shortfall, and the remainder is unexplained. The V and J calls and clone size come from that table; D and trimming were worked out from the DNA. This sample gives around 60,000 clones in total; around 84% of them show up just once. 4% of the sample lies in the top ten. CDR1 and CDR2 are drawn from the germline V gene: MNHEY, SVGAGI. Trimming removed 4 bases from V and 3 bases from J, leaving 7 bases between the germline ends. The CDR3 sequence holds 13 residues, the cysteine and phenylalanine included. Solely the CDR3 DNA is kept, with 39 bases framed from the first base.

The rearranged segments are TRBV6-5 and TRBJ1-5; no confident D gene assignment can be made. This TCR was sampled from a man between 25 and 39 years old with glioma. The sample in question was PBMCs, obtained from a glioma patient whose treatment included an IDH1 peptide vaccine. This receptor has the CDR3 CASSFSSNQPQHF. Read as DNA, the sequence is TGTGCCAGCAGTTTTTCGTCCAATCAGCCCCAGCATTTT.